This T cell receptor (beta chain) was retrieved from a study of T cell repertoires in cytomegalovirus infection (dated by TCRdb to between 2017 and 2020). Describing the broader study: Donor HLA type was relevant to the analysis, as public TCR beta signatures indicated carriage of CMV infection together with the matching HLA type.

TCRdb names Illumina HiSeq 1500 as the instrument used. TCRdb's own reprocessing of the public reads used fastp at Q25 and MiXCR and kept productive beta chains. One record per CDR3 amino acid sequence lists the most common genes and DNA. Recorded for this sample are about 7,500 distinct CDR3 sequences; approximately 52% of them occurred a single time. In total, the top ten clones hold 73% of the sample. Beyond this particular receptor, the publication reports: Cumulative frequency of public TCR beta family members discriminated carriers of CMV infection plus the relevant HLA type in this cohort and an independent approximately 340-donor cohort. In the ex vivo response, HLA-C-restricted CMV-specific TCR beta clonotypes were dominant, and in two of eight donors the single most frequent clonotype came from this HLA-C-restricted group.

This clonotype has just a few counts. No antigen is known for it. One base away there is no much larger clone; base qualities are not given. The V end loses 0 bases and the J end loses 4 bases, and a stretch of 9 bases separates them. The CDR3 starts with the cysteine, ends with the phenylalanine, and has 14 residues. Just the 42-base CDR3 DNA is kept, in frame starting at base 1. The sequence links TRBV12-3 or TRBV12-4 to TRBJ1-1, with the D gene not clear enough to name. Sample: PBMCs, sequenced either directly or after in vitro stimulation (not recorded which). The sequence came from a human donor in good health (CMV status not recorded). Some clones in this sample may be carry-over from other donors' samples. The bases read TGTGCCAGCAGTTTAGCCAAGGGCCGCACTGAAGCTTTCTTT. This codes for CASSLAKGRTEAFF.